This record covers a single TCR beta chain. The antigen remains unidentified. The data originate from a study of T cell responses to AZD1222 COVID-19 vaccine. About the study: Doses given second, at about 4 or about 12 weeks, were pooled. General study points: Without day 14 samples, only post-peak T cell repertoires were studied. In the spike-specific TCR repertoire, nearly half reportedly target unmutated variant regions. Vaccination with two AZD1222 doses was followed by a rise in Spike-specific TCR breadth and depth.

CDR3 length: 20 amino acids. After removal of 5 bases from V and 1 base from J, the junction contained 16 bases not matched to a gene. From germline, CDR1 is SGHRS and CDR2 YFSETQ. Generated by immunoSEQ multiplex PCR, the TCRdb table keeps only in-frame clones and is missing some. The data contain about 200,000 clones, 85% to 95% of them singletons. This clonotype was sampled from an adult in good health. This specimen consisted of peripheral blood, obtained on day 0 of AZD1222 vaccination. The V call is TRBV5-1, the J call TRBJ2-7, with TRBD2 matching 15 bases. This CDR3 reads CASSRGLAGGSFSGSYEQYF. The CDR3 DNA is TGCGCCAGCAGTAGGGGACTAGCGGGGGGTAGTTTTTCCGGGTCCTACGAGCAGTACTTC.